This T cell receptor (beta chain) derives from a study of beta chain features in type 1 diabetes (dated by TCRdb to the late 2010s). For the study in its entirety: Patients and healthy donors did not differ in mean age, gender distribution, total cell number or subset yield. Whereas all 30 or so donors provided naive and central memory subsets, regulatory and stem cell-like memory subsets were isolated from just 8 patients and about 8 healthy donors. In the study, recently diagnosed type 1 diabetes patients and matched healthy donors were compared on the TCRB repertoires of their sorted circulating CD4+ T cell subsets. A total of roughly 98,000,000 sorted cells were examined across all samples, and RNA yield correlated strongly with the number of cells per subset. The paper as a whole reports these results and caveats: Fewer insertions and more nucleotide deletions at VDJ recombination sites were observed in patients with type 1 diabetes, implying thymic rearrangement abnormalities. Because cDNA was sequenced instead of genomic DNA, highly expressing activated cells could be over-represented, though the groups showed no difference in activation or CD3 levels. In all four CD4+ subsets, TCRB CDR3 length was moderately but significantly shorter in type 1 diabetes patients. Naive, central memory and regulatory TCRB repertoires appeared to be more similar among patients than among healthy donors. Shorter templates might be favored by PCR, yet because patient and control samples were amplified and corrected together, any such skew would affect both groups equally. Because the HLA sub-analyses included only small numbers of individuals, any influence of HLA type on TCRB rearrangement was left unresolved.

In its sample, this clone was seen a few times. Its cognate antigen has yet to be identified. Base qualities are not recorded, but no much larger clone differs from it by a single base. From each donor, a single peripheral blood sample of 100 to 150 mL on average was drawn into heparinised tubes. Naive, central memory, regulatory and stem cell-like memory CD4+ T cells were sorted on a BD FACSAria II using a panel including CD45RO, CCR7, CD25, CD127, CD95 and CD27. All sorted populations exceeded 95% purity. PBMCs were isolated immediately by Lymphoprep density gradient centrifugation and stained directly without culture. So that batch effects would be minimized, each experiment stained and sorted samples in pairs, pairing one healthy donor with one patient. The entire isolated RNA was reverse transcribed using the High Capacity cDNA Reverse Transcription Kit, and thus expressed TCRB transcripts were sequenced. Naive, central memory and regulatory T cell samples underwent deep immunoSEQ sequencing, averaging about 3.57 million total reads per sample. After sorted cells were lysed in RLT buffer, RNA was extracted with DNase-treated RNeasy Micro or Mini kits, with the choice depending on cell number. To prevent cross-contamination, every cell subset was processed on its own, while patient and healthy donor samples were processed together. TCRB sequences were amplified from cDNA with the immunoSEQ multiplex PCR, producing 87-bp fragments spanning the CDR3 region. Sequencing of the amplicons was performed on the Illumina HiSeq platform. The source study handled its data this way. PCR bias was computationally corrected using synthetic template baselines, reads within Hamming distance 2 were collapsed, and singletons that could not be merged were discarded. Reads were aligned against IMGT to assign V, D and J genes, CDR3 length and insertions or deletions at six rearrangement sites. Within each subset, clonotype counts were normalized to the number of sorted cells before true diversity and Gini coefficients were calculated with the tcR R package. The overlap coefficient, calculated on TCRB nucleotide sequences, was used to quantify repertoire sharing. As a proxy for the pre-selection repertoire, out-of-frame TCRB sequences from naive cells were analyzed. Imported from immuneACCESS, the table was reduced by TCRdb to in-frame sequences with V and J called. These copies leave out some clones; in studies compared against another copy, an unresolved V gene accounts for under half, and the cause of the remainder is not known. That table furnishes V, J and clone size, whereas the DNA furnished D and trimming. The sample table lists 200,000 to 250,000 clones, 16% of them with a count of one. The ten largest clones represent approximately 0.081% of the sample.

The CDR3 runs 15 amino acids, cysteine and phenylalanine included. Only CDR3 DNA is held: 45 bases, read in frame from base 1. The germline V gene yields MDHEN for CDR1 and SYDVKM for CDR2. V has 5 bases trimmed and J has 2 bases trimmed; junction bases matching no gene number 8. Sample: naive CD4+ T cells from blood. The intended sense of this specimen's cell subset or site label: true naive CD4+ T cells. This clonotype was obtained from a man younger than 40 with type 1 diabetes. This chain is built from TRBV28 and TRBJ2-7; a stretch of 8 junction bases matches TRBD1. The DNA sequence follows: TGTGCCAGCAGTAGCTACAGGGGGACCACCTACGAGCAGTACTTC. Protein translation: CASSSYRGTTYEQYF.